The sequence of this T cell receptor beta chain was determined in a study of T cells in women clearing cervical HPV infection. Study-wide results and caveats: Associations may precede or follow infection; HPV-specific or memory T cells were not isolated.

Average input was about 1,200 ng genomic DNA for immunoSEQ TCR beta CDR3 amplification. The repertoire was sequenced with immunoSEQ multiplex PCR; TCRdb's copy has only in-frame clones and lacks some. The table lists fewer than 40,000 clones. A remark on this clone: Its antigen is unidentified.

The specimen sequenced was blood buffy coat. The clonotype was recovered from a woman aged 18 to 75 with a cervical HPV16 infection that either progressed to CIN3+ or cleared (not recorded which).

CDR3 DNA (partial): TGTGCCAGCAGAGCGGGAGGTGCCTACGAG. Translated: CASRAGGAYE. The full CDR3 reads CASRAGGAYEQYF. The V call is TRBV7-2, the J call TRBJ2-7; 9 bases align to TRBD2. With the read ending 3 residues before the CDR3 end, the germline J gene is used to fill in that end. J lost 2 bases, V lost 6 bases, and 2 bases had no gene match. Germline CDR1 is SGHTA and CDR2 is FQGNSA. This CDR3 has 13 amino acids.